This T cell receptor beta chain was recovered during a study of T cell repertoires in cytomegalovirus infection. On the study more broadly: Matching HLA type and CMV infection were both indicated by public TCR beta signatures.

The V gene lost 1 base and the J gene lost 7 bases, with 11 bases spanning the gap. The CDR3 runs to 13 residues. The V gene's germline CDR1 is SGHDT and CDR2 YYEEEE. Study conclusions and caveats: CMV-specific TCR beta clonotypes restricted by HLA-C were the ones dominating the ex vivo response. Carriers of CMV plus the relevant HLA were identified by cumulative public TCR beta family frequency.

Each CDR3 protein is one row after TCRdb ran MiXCR on the reads. The data contain around 530,000 distinct CDR3 sequences, more than 15% of them seen just once; the ten biggest clones take up 20% to 30%. On this clonotype: Its antigen is undetermined.

The chain uses TRBV5-6 and TRBJ1-1; D remains ambiguous. The receptor comes from a human donor in good health (CMV status not recorded). Some clones in this sample may be carry-over from other donors' samples. The material sequenced was CD8+ T cells from PBMCs. Here the CDR3 DNA reads TGTGCCAGCAGCTTGATGCTTCGGCTTGAAGCTTTCTTT. Translated, it gives CASSLMLRLEAFF.